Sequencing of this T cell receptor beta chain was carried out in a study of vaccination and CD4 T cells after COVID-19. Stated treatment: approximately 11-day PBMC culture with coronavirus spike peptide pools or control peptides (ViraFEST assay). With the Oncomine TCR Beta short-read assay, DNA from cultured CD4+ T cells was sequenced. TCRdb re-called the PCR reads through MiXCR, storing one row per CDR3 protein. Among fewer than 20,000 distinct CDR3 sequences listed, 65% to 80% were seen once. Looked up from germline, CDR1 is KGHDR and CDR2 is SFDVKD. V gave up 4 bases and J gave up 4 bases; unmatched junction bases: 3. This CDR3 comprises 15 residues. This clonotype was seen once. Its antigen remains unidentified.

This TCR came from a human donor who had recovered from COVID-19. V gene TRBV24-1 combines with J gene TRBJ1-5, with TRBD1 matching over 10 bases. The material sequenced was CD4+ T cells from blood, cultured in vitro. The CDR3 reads CATSERQGANQPQHF. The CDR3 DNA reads TGTGCCACCAGTGAACGACAGGGGGCTAATCAGCCCCAGCATTTT.